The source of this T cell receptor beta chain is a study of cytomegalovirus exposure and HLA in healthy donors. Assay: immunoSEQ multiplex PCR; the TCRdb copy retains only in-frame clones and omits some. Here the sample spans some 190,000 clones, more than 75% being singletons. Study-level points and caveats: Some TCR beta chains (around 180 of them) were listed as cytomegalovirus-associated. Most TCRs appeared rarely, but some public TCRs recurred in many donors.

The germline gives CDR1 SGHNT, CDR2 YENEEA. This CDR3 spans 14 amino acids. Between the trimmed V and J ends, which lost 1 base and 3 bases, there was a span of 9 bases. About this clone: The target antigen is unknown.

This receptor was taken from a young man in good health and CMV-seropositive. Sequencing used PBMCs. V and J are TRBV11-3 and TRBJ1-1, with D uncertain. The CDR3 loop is CASSLGTGYTEAFF. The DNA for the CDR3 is TGTGCCAGCAGCTTAGGGACGGGGTACACTGAAGCTTTCTTT.